A selection of T cell receptor beta chains follows, all from one sample in a study of T cell responses to AZD1222 COVID-19 vaccine. Assay used: immunoSEQ multiplex PCR; TCRdb lists only in-frame clones, some missing. The table lists roughly 130,000 clones, under 95% of them singletons. The sample in question was peripheral blood, obtained 28 days after the second dose of the MenACWY control vaccine. Source of these receptors: an adult who received the MenACWY meningococcal vaccine as a control. The CDR3 runs from the conserved cysteine through the conserved F or W. D genes are given only for firm matches. Size values are once, few and many counts, or a class for expanded clones, and some rows have none.

size: -; D: -; J: TRBJ1-5; length: 15; V: TRBV27; CDR3: CASSVRQGMGQPQHF; DNA: TGTGCCAGCAGTGTCCGGCAGGGGATGGGGCAGCCCCAGCATTTT
size: few; D: -; J: TRBJ1-2; length: 19; V: TRBV7-9; CDR3: CASSLSNRVEILANYGYTF; DNA: TGTGCCAGCAGCTTAAGTAACCGAGTAGAGATTTTAGCTAACTATGGCTACACCTTC
size: -; D: TRBD2; J: TRBJ2-5; length: 14; V: TRBV5-4; CDR3: CASSLGRERETQYF; DNA: TGTGCCAGCAGCTTGGGGCGGGAGAGGGAGACCCAGTACTTC
size: -; D: -; J: TRBJ2-1; length: 15; V: TRBV11-2; CDR3: CASSFEGAAYNEQFF; DNA: TGTGCCAGCAGCTTCGAGGGAGCGGCCTACAATGAGCAGTTCTTC
size: -; D: -; J: TRBJ1-5; length: 14; V: TRBV28; CDR3: CASSLIRDGQPQHF; DNA: TGTGCCAGCAGTTTAATTCGGGATGGTCAGCCCCAGCATTTT
size: -; D: TRBD1; J: TRBJ1-6; length: 17; V: TRBV2; CDR3: CASIPTGTKSYNSPLHF; DNA: TGTGCCAGCATACCGACAGGGACAAAGTCCTATAATTCACCCCTCCACTTT
size: -; D: TRBD1; J: TRBJ2-2; length: 15; V: TRBV5-1; CDR3: CASSLRQGNTGELFF; DNA: TGCGCCAGCAGCTTGAGACAGGGGAACACCGGGGAGCTGTTTTTT
size: once; D: -; J: TRBJ2-1; length: 14; V: TRBV2; CDR3: CASSGGQEGEMQFF; DNA: TGTGCCAGCAGCGGAGGACAGGAGGGGGAAATGCAGTTCTTC
size: few; D: -; J: TRBJ2-1; length: 16; V: TRBV5-1; CDR3: CASSLTLGGGDNEQFF; DNA: TGCGCCAGCAGCTTGACGTTGGGTGGCGGGGACAATGAGCAGTTCTTC
size: -; D: TRBD1; J: TRBJ1-6; length: 15; V: TRBV10-3; CDR3: CAIRGQGGDNSPLHF; DNA: TGTGCCATCAGGGGACAGGGGGGGGATAATTCACCCCTCCACTTT